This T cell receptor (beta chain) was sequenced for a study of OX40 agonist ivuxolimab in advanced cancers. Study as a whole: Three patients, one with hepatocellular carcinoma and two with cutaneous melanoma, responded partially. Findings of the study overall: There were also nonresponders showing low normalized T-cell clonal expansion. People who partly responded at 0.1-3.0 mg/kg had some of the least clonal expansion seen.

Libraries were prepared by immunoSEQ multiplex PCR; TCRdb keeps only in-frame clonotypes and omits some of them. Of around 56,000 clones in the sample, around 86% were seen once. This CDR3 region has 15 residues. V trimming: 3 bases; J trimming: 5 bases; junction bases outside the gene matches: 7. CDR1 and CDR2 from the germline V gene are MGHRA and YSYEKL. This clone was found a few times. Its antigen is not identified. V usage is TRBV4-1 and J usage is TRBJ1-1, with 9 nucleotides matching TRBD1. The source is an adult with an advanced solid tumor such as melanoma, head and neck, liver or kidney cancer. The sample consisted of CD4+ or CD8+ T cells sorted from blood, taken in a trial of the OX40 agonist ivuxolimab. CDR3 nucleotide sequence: TGCGCCAGCAGCCAGGCCTACAGGGGGCGTACTGAAGCTTTCTTT. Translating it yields CASSQAYRGRTEAFF.